These 27 T cell receptor beta chains came from one sample sequenced in a study of response to subunit inactivated influenza vaccine. TCRdb fed the RT-PCR reads into MiXCR, producing one record per CDR3 protein. The table has roughly 540,000 distinct CDR3 sequences, 20% to 25% seen once. These data were also reused for a study on T cells expressing NK-cell markers. From that second work: It was by 5'RACE template switching with UMIs that TCR beta cDNA was made.

Sequencing was performed on CD4+ T cells sorted from PBMCs, taken 11 to 12 days after vaccination. The receptors shown here come from a man between 50 and 59 years old who received an inactivated influenza vaccine.

The genes are TRBV6-6 and TRBJ1-5; D is uncertain. Trimming removed 10 bases from V and 6 bases from J, with 13 bases in between. This CDR3 contains 12 residues. Germline CDR1 reads MNHNY; CDR2 reads SVGAGI (reference sequence). CDR3 DNA sequence: TGTGCCACCTCGCCCGGCGGTCAGCCCCAGCATTTT. This codes for CATSPGGQPQHF.

This clonotype was observed many times. The V and J genes are TRBV29-1 and TRBJ2-3, with D perhaps TRBD2 (5 bases). Germline V gene lookup returns CDR1 SQVTM and CDR2 ANQGSEA. Trimming pared 4 bases from V and 3 bases from J, leaving 5 bases between. The CDR3 length is 11 residues. CDR3 sequence: CSVGETDTQYF. The CDR3 nucleotides are TGCAGCGTTGGGGAGACAGATACGCAGTATTTT.

This rearrangement joins TRBV6-1 to TRBJ2-3; D might be TRBD1 or TRBD2, each matching 5 bases. CDR3 length: 14 residues. Deletions cut 6 bases from V and 4 bases from J, with 14 bases between. Germline V gene lookup returns CDR1 MNHNS and CDR2 SASEGT. The CDR3, as DNA: TGTGCCAGCAGCCAGAGGGGACCCGCAGATACGCAGTATTTT. It specifies CASSQRGPADTQYF.

V is TRBV7-9 and J is TRBJ1-1; 11 bases match TRBD1. There are 16 residues in the CDR3. V lost 5 bases to trimming and J lost 4 bases; unmatched junction nucleotides: 9. Germline lookup yields CDR1 SEHNR and CDR2 FQNEAQ (reference sequence). CDR3 in amino acids: CASSQQSGTGGTEAFF. In DNA, the CDR3 is TGTGCCAGCAGCCAACAATCCGGGACAGGGGGCACTGAAGCTTTCTTT. The full variable domain, in which reference TRBV7-9 and TRBJ1-1 provide the parts outside the CDR3, is DTGVSQNPRHKITKRGQNVTFRCDPISEHNRLYWYRQTLGQGPEFLTYFQNEAQLEKSRLLSDRFSAERPKGSFSTLEIQRTEQGDSAMYLCASSQQSGTGGTEAFFGQGTRLTVV.

This clonotype was seen more than once but under ten times. This chain links TRBV7-2 with TRBJ2-2; D call uncertain. The CDR3 runs 15 residues. From germline, CDR1 is SGHTA and CDR2 FQGNSA. The ends were cut back, 1 base at V and 3 bases at J, with 9 bases in the middle. The CDR3 sequence: CASSLVGFYTGELFF. CDR3 bases: TGTGCCAGCAGCTTAGTCGGGTTTTACACCGGGGAGCTGTTTTTT.

J is TRBJ1-6 and V is TRBV3-1, with a weak D call TRBD1 (5 bases). Trimming removed 1 base at V and 7 bases at J, with 11 bases between. This CDR3 is 15 amino acids long. CDR1 LGHDT and CDR2 YNNKEL come from the germline V gene (reference sequence). The CDR3 DNA reads TGTGCCAGCAGCCAAGGGGACCCTTCCAATTCACCCCTCCACTTT. Its protein product is CASSQGDPSNSPLHF.

The chain is built from TRBV10-3 and TRBJ1-6; TRBD1 is a possible D gene (5 bases). The CDR3 is 15 residues long. Trimming removed 2 bases from V and 7 bases from J, with 12 bases in between. Germline V gene sequence: CDR1 ENHRY, CDR2 SYGVKD. The CDR3 sequence: CAISETGTENSPLHF. In DNA form, the CDR3 reads TGTGCCATCAGTGAGACCGGGACCGAAAATTCACCCCTCCACTTT.

The chain employs TRBV28 and TRBJ2-7, with D hard to call. V lost 4 bases, J lost 2 bases, and 15 bases lay in between. This CDR3 region has 15 residues. Germline CDR1 and CDR2: MDHEN and SYDVKM. CDR3 amino acids: CASSSPQDVPYEQYF. In nucleotides, the CDR3 is TGTGCCAGCAGTTCGCCCCAGGACGTTCCCTACGAGCAGTACTTC.

This clonotype turned up a few times. This sequence joins TRBV28 and TRBJ2-1; 10 positions match TRBD2. The CDR3 has 17 amino acids. Germline values: CDR1 MDHEN, CDR2 SYDVKM. The J segment lost 9 bases and the V segment lost 2 bases, leaving 13 bases of the junction unmatched. CDR3 sequence reads: CASSLVRLAGARGEQFF. CDR3 sequence (DNA): TGTGCCAGCAGTTTAGTTCGGCTAGCGGGAGCCCGGGGTGAGCAGTTCTTC.

This chain connects TRBV7-2 to TRBJ2-7; D is uncertain. CDR1 and CDR2 from the germline V gene are SGHTA and FQGNSA. There are 13 residues in the CDR3. V gave up 0 bases and J gave up 2 bases, with 5 bases separating them. The chain's CDR3 is CASSLATPYEQYF. CDR3 DNA: TGTGCCAGCAGCTTAGCGACCCCCTACGAGCAGTACTTC.

The chain uses TRBV30 and TRBJ2-7; D is possibly TRBD1 (5 bases). CDR1 is GTSNPN, CDR2 SVGIG, per germline (reference sequence). This CDR3 contains 14 residues. V was shortened by 0 bases and J by 3 bases, with 12 bases between the two germline ends. Here the CDR3 DNA reads TGTGCCTGGAGTGTACGACAGAACCTCTACGAGCAGTACTTC. Translating it yields CAWSVRQNLYEQYF.

The CDR3 spells CASSFVGTGISYNEQFF. The CDR3, as DNA: TGTGCCAGCAGCTTCGTCGGGACAGGGATCTCCTACAATGAGCAGTTCTTC. The rearrangement uses TRBV7-6 and TRBJ2-1; 9 bases align to TRBD1. Germline values: CDR1 SGHVS, CDR2 FNYEAQ. The CDR3 is made up of 17 amino acids. V lost 3 bases, J lost 0 bases, and 6 bases stayed unmatched.

The chain carries TRBV30 and TRBJ1-2; D is ambiguous. The ends were cut back, 5 bases at V and 5 bases at J, with 15 bases in the middle. Germline CDR1 GTSNPN, CDR2 SVGIG (reference sequence). The CDR3 totals 13 residues. In nucleotides, the CDR3 is TGTGCCTGGGGACTCCGAGAGGGTTATGGCTACACCTTC. This gives the protein CAWGLREGYGYTF.

The J gene is TRBJ2-7, the V gene TRBV20-1; D unclear. The length of the CDR3 is 12 residues. Germline assignment: CDR1 DFQATT and CDR2 SNEGSKA (reference sequence). V gave up 0 bases and J gave up 11 bases, with 14 bases separating them. This CDR3 is CSARDQGFSEYF. In DNA, the CDR3 is TGCAGTGCTAGAGATCAAGGTTTTAGTGAGTACTTC.

This clonotype was detected a few times. The J gene is TRBJ2-7, the V gene TRBV12-3 or TRBV12-4; TRBD1 is a possible D gene (6 bases). The CDR3 consists of 14 residues. The V gene lost 3 bases and the J gene lost 7 bases, with 16 bases spanning the gap. The CDR3 sequence is CASSFTGLTGEQYF. The CDR3, as DNA: TGTGCCAGCAGTTTTACAGGGTTAACTGGGGAGCAGTACTTC.

This clonotype was counted a few times. CDR3 in amino acids: CASSQRDRGLAGELFF. As DNA, the CDR3 is TGCGCCAGCAGCCAAAGGGACAGGGGATTGGCCGGGGAGCTGTTTTTT. The genes are TRBV4-1 and TRBJ2-2, with 10 bases fitting TRBD1. The CDR3 is 16 residues long. CDR1 and CDR2 from the germline V gene are MGHRA and YSYEKL. After removal of 2 bases from V and 6 bases from J, the junction contained 6 bases not matched to a gene.

The rearrangement joins TRBV10-3 to TRBJ2-1; 8 nucleotides line up with TRBD1. From germline, CDR1 is ENHRY and CDR2 SYGVKD. Unmatched junction bases numbered 6, after V lost 3 bases and J lost 5 bases. The length of the CDR3 is 15 residues. The CDR3 sequence: CAISDSGTGHNEQFF. CDR3 DNA sequence: TGTGCCATCAGTGATTCCGGGACAGGACACAATGAGCAGTTCTTC.

In its sample, this clonotype was seen a few times. The rearrangement links TRBV24-1 to TRBJ2-5; the D gene is possibly TRBD1 (6 bases). Germline CDR1 reads KGHDR; CDR2 reads SFDVKD. This CDR3 is built from 14 residues. Trimming pared 4 bases from V and 2 bases from J, leaving 10 bases between. CDR3 in DNA: TGTGCCACCAGTGAACAGGGAAGGCAAGAGACCCAGTACTTC. Translation: CATSEQGRQETQYF.

This clonotype was seen many times. The rearrangement joins TRBV3-1 to TRBJ1-1, with D possibly TRBD1 on 6 matching bases. This CDR3 comprises 15 residues. Trimming cost V 1 base and J 5 bases, with 14 bases left between them. Germline CDR1 LGHDT, CDR2 YNNKEL (reference sequence). For the CDR3, the DNA is TGTGCCAGCAGCCAAGCCGGGGGGGCGAGGACTGAAGCTTTCTTT. Its translation: CASSQAGGARTEAFF.

The chain is built from TRBV7-8 and TRBJ2-1; the match to TRBD2 covers 11 bases. CDR1 and CDR2 from the germline V gene are SGHVS and FQNEAQ. V lost 5 bases and J lost 6; bases outside the gene matches: 9. The CDR3 sequence is 16 residues long. The CDR3 DNA reads TGTGCCAGCAGCCCACGGACTAGCGGGTCTTTCAATGAGCAGTTCTTC. It yields the protein CASSPRTSGSFNEQFF.

This clonotype was observed many times. The rearrangement joins TRBV29-1 to TRBJ2-7; D may match TRBD1 or TRBD2 (5 bases each). Germline lookup yields CDR1 SQVTM and CDR2 ANQGSEA. V lost 7 bases to trimming and J lost 2 bases, with 12 bases between them. The length of the CDR3 is 12 residues. The CDR3 sequence: CSARDGPYEQYF. The DNA for the CDR3 is TGCAGCGCCAGGGACGGACCCTACGAGCAGTACTTC.

This clonotype was counted between two and nine times. The V and J genes are TRBV29-1 and TRBJ2-5; D is tentatively TRBD1 or TRBD2 (5 bases each). The germline V gene encodes CDR1 SQVTM and CDR2 ANQGSEA. V dropped 4 bases and J dropped 5 bases, with 11 bases sitting between them. The CDR3 spans 12 residues. The CDR3 loop is CSVVSGAETQYF. In DNA form, the CDR3 reads TGCAGCGTTGTATCCGGGGCTGAGACCCAGTACTTC.

This clonotype has a handful of counts. This chain connects TRBV20-1 to TRBJ2-4; D perhaps matches TRBD2 (7 bases). The V end lost 8 bases, the J end lost 6 bases, and 17 bases lay between the germline ends. The CDR3 is 13 residues long. CDR1 and CDR2 (germline): DFQATT, SNEGSKA (reference sequence). The CDR3 spells CSSGRGERNIQYF. The CDR3 nucleotides are TGCAGTTCAGGGAGGGGGGAAAGAAACATTCAGTACTTC.

This clonotype was counted at least ten times. The CDR3 DNA sequence: TGTGCCAGCACCCCATCCGGGACAGGGAACACCGGGGAGCTGTTTTTT. Encoded protein: CASTPSGTGNTGELFF. The chain joins TRBV28 to TRBJ2-2; 8 positions agree with TRBD1. The CDR3 covers 16 residues. J gave up 1 base and V 7 bases, and 8 bases lay outside the gene matches. Germline CDR1 MDHEN, CDR2 SYDVKM.

Ten or more counts support this clonotype. This rearrangement joins TRBV11-1 to TRBJ2-5; 12 positions agree with TRBD2. The CDR3 extends over 18 amino acids. Germline values: CDR1 SGHAT, CDR2 FQDESV (reference sequence). After removal of 5 bases from V and 5 bases from J, the junction contained 15 bases not matched to a gene. CDR3 coding DNA: TGTGCCAGCAGCCAGAAGATTAGACTAGCGGGAGTGAAGGAGACCCAGTACTTC. Protein: CASSQKIRLAGVKETQYF.

This clonotype was found a few times. The V call is TRBV12-3 or TRBV12-4, the J call TRBJ2-5; D is perhaps TRBD2 (6 bases). Trimming shortened V by 7 bases and J by 3 bases, and 12 bases separated the two germline ends. The CDR3 is 13 residues long. This chain's CDR3 is CASTPGGKETQYF. In DNA form, the CDR3 reads TGTGCCAGCACCCCAGGCGGGAAAGAGACCCAGTACTTC.

V gene TRBV9 combines with J gene TRBJ2-7; 10 bases line up with TRBD2. Germline trimming cut 3 bases from V and 7 bases from J; bases unmatched to any gene: 16. Germline V gene data show CDR1 as SGDLS and CDR2 as YYNGEE. The CDR3 runs to 17 residues. CDR3 nucleotides: TGTGCCAGCAGCGCCTCCGTCGGAGCGGGGGGGCCGTATGAGCAGTACTTC. The encoded protein is CASSASVGAGGPYEQYF.